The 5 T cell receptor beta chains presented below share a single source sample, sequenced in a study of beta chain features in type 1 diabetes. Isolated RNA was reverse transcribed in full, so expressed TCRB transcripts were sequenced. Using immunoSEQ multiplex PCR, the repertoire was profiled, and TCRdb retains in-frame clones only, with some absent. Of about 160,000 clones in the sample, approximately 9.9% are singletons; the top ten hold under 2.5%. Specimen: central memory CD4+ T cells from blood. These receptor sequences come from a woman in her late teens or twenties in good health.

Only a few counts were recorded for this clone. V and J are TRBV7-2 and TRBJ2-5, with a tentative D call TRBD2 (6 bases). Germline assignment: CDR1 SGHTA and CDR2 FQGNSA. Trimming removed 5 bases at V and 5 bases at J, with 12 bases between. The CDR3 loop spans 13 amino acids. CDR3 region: CASSRAGRETQYF. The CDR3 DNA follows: TGTGCCAGCAGCCGTGCAGGGAGGGAGACCCAGTACTTC.

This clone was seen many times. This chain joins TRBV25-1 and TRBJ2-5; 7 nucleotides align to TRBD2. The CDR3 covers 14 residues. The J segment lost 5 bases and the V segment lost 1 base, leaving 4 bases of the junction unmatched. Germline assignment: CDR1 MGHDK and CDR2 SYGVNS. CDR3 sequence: CASSEWGGKETQYF. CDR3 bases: TGTGCCAGCAGTGAATGGGGAGGGAAGGAGACCCAGTACTTC.

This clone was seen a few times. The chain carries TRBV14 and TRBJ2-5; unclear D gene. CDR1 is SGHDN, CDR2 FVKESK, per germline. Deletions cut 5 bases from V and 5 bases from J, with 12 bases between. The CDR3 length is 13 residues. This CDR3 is CASSFYPGETQYF. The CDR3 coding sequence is TGTGCCAGCAGCTTCTATCCCGGGGAGACCCAGTACTTC.

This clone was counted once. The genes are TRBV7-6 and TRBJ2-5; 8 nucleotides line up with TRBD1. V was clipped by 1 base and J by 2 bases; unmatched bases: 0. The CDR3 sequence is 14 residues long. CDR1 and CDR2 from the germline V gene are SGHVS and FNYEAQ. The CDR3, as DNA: TGTGCCAGCAGCTTAGGACAGGGGCAAGAGACCCAGTACTTC. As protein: CASSLGQGQETQYF.

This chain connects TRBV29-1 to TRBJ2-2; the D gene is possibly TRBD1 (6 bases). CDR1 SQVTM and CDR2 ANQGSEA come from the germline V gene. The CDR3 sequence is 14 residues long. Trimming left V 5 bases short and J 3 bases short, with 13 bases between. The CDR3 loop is CSVTFQGHTGELFF. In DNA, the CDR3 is TGCAGCGTTACTTTCCAGGGGCACACCGGGGAGCTGTTTTTT.